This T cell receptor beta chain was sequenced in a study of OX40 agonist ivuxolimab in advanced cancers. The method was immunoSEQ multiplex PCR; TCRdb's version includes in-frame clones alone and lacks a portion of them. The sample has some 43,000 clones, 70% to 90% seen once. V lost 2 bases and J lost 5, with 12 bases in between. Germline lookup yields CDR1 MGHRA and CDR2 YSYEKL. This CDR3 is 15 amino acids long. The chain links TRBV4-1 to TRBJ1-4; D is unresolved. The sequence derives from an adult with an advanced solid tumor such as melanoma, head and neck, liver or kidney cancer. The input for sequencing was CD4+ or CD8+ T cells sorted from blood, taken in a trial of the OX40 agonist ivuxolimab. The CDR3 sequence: CASSQLVERNEKLFF. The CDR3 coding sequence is TGCGCCAGCAGCCAACTGGTGGAGAGGAATGAAAAACTGTTTTTT.